This section outlines one T cell receptor beta chain sequence together with its context. Antigen unknown. The data are from a study of CD8+CD57+ T cells in acquired aplastic anemia. Study context: Sorting CD4+ and CD8+ cells gave DNA averaging 3.2 ug.

Flow cytometry had shown expanded CD8+CD57+ cells in the patients chosen for sequencing. Study-wide points: Found in both controls and patients were about 30 CD8+ CDR3 sequences.

The germline gives CDR1 LNHNV, CDR2 YYDKDF (reference sequence). The CDR3 length is 17 residues. V shed 4 bases and J 5 bases; nucleotides not matched to a gene: 11. Profiling of TCR beta VDJ combinations and CDR3 sequences used genomic DNA as template. Each CDR3 protein gets one entry after TCRdb re-called the reads with MiXCR. The sample has 150,000 to 200,000 distinct CDR3 sequences, around 47% seen once. This clonotype originated in a human donor with aplastic anemia. Sequences were obtained from sorted CD4+, CD8+, or CD8+CD57+ T cells (not recorded which) from PBMCs. The chain is built from TRBV15 and TRBJ1-1, with 12 nucleotides matching TRBD1. The CDR3 bases are TGTGCCACCAGCAAAGGCGGGACAGGGGGCTGGGATACTGAAGCTTTCTTT. Translated, it gives CATSKGGTGGWDTEAFF. Supplemented by reference TRBV15 and TRBJ1-1, the full variable domain reads DAMVIQNPRYQVTQFGKPVTLSCSQTLNHNVMYWYQQKSSQAPKLLFHYYDKDFNNEADTPDNFQSRRPNTSFCFLDIRSPGLGDTAMYLCATSKGGTGGWDTEAFFGQGTRLTVV.